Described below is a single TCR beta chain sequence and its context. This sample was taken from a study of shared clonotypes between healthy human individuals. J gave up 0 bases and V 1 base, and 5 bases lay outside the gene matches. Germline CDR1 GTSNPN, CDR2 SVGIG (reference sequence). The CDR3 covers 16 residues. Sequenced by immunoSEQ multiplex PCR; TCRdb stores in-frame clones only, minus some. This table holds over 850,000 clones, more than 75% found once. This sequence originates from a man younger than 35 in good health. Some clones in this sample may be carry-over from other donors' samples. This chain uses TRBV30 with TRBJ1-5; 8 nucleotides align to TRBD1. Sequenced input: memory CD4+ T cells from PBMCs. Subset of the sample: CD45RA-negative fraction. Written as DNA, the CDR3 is TGTGCCTGGAGTGCCCCGGGACAGGCTAGCAATCAGCCCCAGCATTTT. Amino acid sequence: CAWSAPGQASNQPQHF.